The sequence of this T cell receptor (beta chain) was determined in a study of cytomegalovirus exposure and HLA in healthy donors. Use of 60 Vbeta and 13 Jbeta primers characterized the PCR. Data came from immunoSEQ multiplex PCR; TCRdb stores just in-frame clones and leaves some out. Of some 70,000 clones in the sample, 65% to 70% were seen once. Germline V lookup: CDR1 SEHNR, CDR2 FQNEAQ (reference sequence). The ends lost 6 bases at V and 5 bases at J; junction bases unmatched: 5. The CDR3 contains 13 residues. Likely unrecorded immune exposures existed in these nominally healthy donors. J is TRBJ2-5 and V is TRBV7-9, with 8 bases lining up with TRBD1. The TCR sequence derives from a male donor in good health and CMV-seropositive. Material for sequencing was PBMCs. CDR3 in amino acids: CASRSTGGETQYF. For the CDR3, the DNA is TGTGCCAGCAGGTCAACAGGGGGTGAGACCCAGTACTTC.